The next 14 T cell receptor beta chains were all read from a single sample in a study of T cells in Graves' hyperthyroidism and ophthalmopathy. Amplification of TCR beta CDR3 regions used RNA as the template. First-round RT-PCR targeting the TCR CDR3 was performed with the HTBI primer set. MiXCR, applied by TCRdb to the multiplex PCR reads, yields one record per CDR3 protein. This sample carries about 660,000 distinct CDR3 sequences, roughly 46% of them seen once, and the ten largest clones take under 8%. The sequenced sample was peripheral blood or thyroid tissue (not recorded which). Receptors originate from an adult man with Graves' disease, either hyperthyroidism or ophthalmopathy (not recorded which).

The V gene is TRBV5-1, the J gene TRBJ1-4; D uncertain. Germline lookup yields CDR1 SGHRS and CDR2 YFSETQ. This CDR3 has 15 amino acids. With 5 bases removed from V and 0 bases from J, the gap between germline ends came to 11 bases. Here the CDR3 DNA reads TGCGCCAGCAGGTTGAATCCGGCAACTAATGAAAAACTGTTTTTT. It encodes CASRLNPATNEKLFF.

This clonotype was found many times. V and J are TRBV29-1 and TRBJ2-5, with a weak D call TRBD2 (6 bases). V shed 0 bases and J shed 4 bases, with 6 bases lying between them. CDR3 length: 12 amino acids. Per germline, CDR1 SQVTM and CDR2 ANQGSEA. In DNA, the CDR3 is TGCAGCGTTGAAGAGGGGGGAGAGACCCAGTACTTC. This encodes CSVEEGGETQYF.

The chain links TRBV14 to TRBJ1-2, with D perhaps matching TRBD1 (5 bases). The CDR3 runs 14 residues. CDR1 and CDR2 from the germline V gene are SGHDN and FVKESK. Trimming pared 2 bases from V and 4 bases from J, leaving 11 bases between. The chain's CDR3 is CASSQQAGLYGYTF. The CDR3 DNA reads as TGTGCCAGCAGCCAACAGGCAGGGCTCTATGGCTACACCTTC.

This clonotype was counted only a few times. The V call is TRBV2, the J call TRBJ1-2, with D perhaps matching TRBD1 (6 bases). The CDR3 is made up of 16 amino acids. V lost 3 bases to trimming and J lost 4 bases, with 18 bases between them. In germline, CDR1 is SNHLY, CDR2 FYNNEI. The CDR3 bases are TGTGCCAGCAGTGAGAAGGGGGGGCATCTTAGCTATGGCTACACCTTC. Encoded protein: CASSEKGGHLSYGYTF.

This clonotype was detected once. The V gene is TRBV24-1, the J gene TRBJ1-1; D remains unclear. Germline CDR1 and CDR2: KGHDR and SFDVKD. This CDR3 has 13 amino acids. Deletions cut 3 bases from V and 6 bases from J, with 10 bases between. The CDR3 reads CATSDSGVPEAFF. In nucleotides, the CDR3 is TGTGCCACCAGTGATAGCGGGGTTCCTGAAGCTTTCTTT.

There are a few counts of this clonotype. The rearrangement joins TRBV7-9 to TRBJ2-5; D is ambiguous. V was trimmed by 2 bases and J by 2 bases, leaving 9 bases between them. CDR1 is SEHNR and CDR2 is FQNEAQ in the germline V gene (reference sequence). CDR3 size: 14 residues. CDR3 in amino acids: CASSLMQEQETQYF. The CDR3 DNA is TGTGCCAGCAGCTTAATGCAAGAACAAGAGACCCAGTACTTC.

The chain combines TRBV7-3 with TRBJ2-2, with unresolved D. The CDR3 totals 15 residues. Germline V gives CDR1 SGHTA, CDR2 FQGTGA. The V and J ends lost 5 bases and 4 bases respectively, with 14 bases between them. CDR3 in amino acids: CASSPGAQITGELFF. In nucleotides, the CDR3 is TGTGCCAGCAGCCCGGGCGCACAGATCACCGGGGAGCTGTTTTTT.

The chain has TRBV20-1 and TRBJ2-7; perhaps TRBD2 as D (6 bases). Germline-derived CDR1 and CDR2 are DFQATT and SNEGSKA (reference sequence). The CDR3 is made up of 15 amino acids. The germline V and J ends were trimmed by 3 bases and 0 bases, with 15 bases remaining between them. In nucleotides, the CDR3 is TGCAGTGCTAGTGAGAAGTTGGGGGGCTCCTACGAGCAGTACTTC. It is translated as CSASEKLGGSYEQYF.

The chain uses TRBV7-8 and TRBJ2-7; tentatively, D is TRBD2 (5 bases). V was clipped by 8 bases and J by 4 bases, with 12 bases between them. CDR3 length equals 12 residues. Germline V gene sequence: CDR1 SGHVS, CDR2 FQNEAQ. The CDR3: CASLSAEYEQYF. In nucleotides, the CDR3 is TGTGCCAGCCTCTCAGCGGAGTACGAGCAGTACTTC.

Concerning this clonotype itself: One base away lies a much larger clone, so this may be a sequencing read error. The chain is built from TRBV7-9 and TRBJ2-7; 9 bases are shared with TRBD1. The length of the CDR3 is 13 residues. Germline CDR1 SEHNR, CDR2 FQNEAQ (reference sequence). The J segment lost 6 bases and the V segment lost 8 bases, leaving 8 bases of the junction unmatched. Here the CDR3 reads CASGPRQGVEQYF. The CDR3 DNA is TGTGCCAGCGGCCCTAGACAGGGGGTCGAGCAGTACTTC. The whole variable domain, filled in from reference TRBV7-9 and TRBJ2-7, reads DTGVSQNPRHKITKRGQNVTFRCDPISEHNRLYWYRQTLGQGPEFLTYFQNEAQLEKSRLLSDRFSAERPKGSFSTLEIQRTEQGDSAMYLCASGPRQGVEQYFGPGTRLTVT.

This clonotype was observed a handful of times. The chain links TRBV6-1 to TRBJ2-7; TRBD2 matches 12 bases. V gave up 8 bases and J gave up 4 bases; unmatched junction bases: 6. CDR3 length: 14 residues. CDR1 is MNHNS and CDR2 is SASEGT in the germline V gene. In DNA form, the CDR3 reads TGTGCCAGCCGGACTAGCGGGGAGATGTACGAGCAGTACTTC. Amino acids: CASRTSGEMYEQYF.

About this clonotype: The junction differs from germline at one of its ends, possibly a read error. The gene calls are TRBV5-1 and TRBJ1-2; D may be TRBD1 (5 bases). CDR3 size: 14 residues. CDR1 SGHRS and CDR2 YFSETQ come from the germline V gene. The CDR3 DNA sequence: TGTGCTAGTGGTTTGCTAGGGGTAACCTATGGCTACACCTTC. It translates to CASGLLGVTYGYTF.

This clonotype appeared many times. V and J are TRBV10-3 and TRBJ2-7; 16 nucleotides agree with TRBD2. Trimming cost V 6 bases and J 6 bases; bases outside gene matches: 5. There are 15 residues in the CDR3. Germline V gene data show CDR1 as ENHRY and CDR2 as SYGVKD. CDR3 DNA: TGTGCCATCAGCCCGGGACTAGCGGGGGGGATCGAGCAGTACTTC. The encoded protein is CAISPGLAGGIEQYF.

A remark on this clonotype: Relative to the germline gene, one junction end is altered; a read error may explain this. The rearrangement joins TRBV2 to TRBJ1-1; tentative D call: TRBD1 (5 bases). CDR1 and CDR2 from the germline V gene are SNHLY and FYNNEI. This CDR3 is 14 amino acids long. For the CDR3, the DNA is TGTGCCAGCAGTGAGGGGGTTCGGAACACTGAAGCCTTCTTT. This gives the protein CASSEGVRNTEAFF. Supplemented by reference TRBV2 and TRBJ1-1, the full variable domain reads EPEVTQTPSHQVTQMGQEVILRCVPISNHLYFYWYRQILGQKVEFLVSFYNNEISEKSEIFDDQFSVERPDGSNFTLKIRSTKLEDSAMYFCASSEGVRNTEAFFGQGTRLTVV.